The next 31 T cell receptor beta chains were all read from a single sample in a study of CD8+ T cells in alopecia areata. Isolated RNA was reverse transcribed into cDNA used as the sequencing template. Generated by immunoSEQ multiplex PCR, the TCRdb table keeps only in-frame clones and is missing some. Altogether about 220,000 clones are present, under 60% being singletons, with the ten largest covering 1.6%. Regarding treatment: oral pan-JAK inhibitor, 5-10 mg twice daily. Sample: CD4+ T cells sorted from blood, taken at week 4, from a patient treated with tofacitinib. Receptors were obtained from a human donor with alopecia areata.

The sample holds one count of this clone. V gene TRBV5-1 combines with J gene TRBJ2-1; a weak D match, TRBD1 (5 bases). The V gene's germline CDR1 is SGHRS and CDR2 YFSETQ. This CDR3 region has 15 residues. Trimming left V 2 bases short and J 0 bases short, with 9 bases between. In DNA form, the CDR3 reads TGCGCCAGCAGCTTAGACAGATCCTCCTACAATGAGCAGTTCTTC. This codes for CASSLDRSSYNEQFF.

The J gene is TRBJ1-1, the V gene TRBV29-1, with D uncertain. Looked up from germline, CDR1 is SQVTM and CDR2 is ANQGSEA. V was pared by 4 bases and J by 8 bases, with 11 bases between. The length of the CDR3 is 11 residues. CDR3 DNA sequence: TGCAGCGTTGTTGGACTGAGGGAAGCTTTCTTT. This codes for CSVVGLREAFF.

The gene calls are TRBV10-3 and TRBJ1-2; D gene uncertain. The V gene lost 7 bases and the J gene lost 3 bases, with 15 bases spanning the gap. Looked up from germline, CDR1 is ENHRY and CDR2 is SYGVKD. This CDR3 contains 14 residues. For the CDR3, the DNA is TGTGCCATCACGCTGGATCCGTCGGACTATGGCTACACCTTC. It is translated as CAITLDPSDYGYTF.

The chain uses TRBV29-1 and TRBJ1-5, with D maybe TRBD1 (5 bases). The V gene's germline CDR1 is SQVTM and CDR2 ANQGSEA. V was pared by 8 bases and J by 2 bases, with 13 bases between. The CDR3 is 13 residues long. The CDR3 protein is CSTSAGGNQPQHF. In nucleotides, the CDR3 is TGCAGCACCTCGGCGGGGGGCAATCAGCCCCAGCATTTT.

The V gene is TRBV28, the J gene TRBJ2-7; 9 positions match TRBD1. The CDR3 has 16 residues. Germline CDR1 is MDHEN and CDR2 is SYDVKM. V shed 4 bases, J shed 3 bases, and the junction held 10 bases outside the gene matches. CDR3 DNA sequence: TGTGCCAGCAGTTACATAATCGGGACAGGGCGCTACGAGCAGTACTTC. Translated: CASSYIIGTGRYEQYF.

The chain recombines TRBV5-1 with TRBJ2-1, with TRBD1 matching over 8 bases. CDR3 size: 15 residues. The junction had 3 bases not matched to a gene; V was cut back by 2 bases and J by 2 bases. From germline, CDR1 is SGHRS and CDR2 YFSETQ. The DNA of the CDR3 is TGCGCCAGCAGCTTAGCAGGGGGCGCCTACAATGAGCAGTTCTTC. This gives the protein CASSLAGGAYNEQFF.

The chain combines TRBV4-3 with TRBJ1-5; no clear D gene. V dropped 1 base and J dropped 7 bases, with 20 bases sitting between them. The CDR3 sequence is 17 residues long. CDR1 and CDR2 (germline): LGHNA, YSLEER. CDR3 residues: CASSQVEGRQVGQPQHF. The CDR3 coding sequence is TGCGCCAGCAGCCAAGTAGAGGGCAGACAAGTAGGGCAGCCCCAGCATTTT.

The gene calls are TRBV7-9 and TRBJ2-7; the match to TRBD1 covers 9 bases. The CDR3 sequence is 14 residues long. CDR1 and CDR2 (germline): SEHNR, FQNEAQ (reference sequence). With 5 bases clipped from V and 4 bases from J, the junction kept 6 bases outside the gene matches. CDR3: CASSLGQGAYEQYF. CDR3 sequence (DNA): TGTGCCAGCAGCCTGGGACAGGGTGCGTACGAGCAGTACTTC.

This clone was seen a handful of times. The chain employs TRBV30 and TRBJ2-7; no clear D gene. Trimming removed 1 base from V and 0 bases from J, with 1 base in between. This CDR3 has 11 amino acids. The V gene's germline CDR1 is GTSNPN and CDR2 SVGIG (reference sequence). CDR3: CAWSDSYEQYF. The CDR3 nucleotides are TGTGCCTGGAGTGACTCCTACGAGCAGTACTTC.

A remark on this clone: This sample also contains other DNA sequences that code for the same CDR3. The chain employs TRBV20-1 and TRBJ1-4, with D unclear. This CDR3 region has 10 residues. The germline V and J ends were trimmed by 6 bases and 8 bases, with 7 bases remaining between them. Germline CDR1 reads DFQATT; CDR2 reads SNEGSKA (reference sequence). The CDR3 loop reads CSAKNEKLFF. The CDR3 DNA is TGCAGTGCCAAAAACGAAAAACTGTTTTTT.

The J gene is TRBJ1-1, the V gene TRBV5-1; a weak D match, TRBD1 (5 bases). Germline CDR1 reads SGHRS; CDR2 reads YFSETQ. The CDR3 has 17 amino acids. V lost 6 bases and J lost 0, with 21 bases in between. CDR3 protein: CASNTVGAQGMNTEAFF. The DNA of the CDR3 is TGCGCCAGCAACACAGTTGGGGCGCAGGGTATGAACACTGAAGCTTTCTTT.

The chain carries TRBV6-6 and TRBJ1-2, with D unresolved. This CDR3 is 11 amino acids long. Germline V gene data show CDR1 as MNHNY and CDR2 as SVGAGI (reference sequence). V was clipped by 5 bases and J by 6 bases, with 7 bases between them. The CDR3: CASSAANGYTF. The CDR3 DNA reads TGTGCCAGCAGTGCGGCCAATGGCTACACCTTC.

The chain employs TRBV19 and TRBJ1-6, with D unclear. Germline CDR1 and CDR2: LNHDA and SQIVND (reference sequence). Deletions cut 6 bases from V and 8 bases from J, with 11 bases between. The CDR3 loop spans 13 amino acids. CDR3 in amino acids: CASSLEWDSPLHF. The CDR3 nucleotides read TGTGCCAGTAGCCTGGAATGGGATTCACCCCTCCACTTT.

The V call is TRBV18, the J call TRBJ1-2; D gene unclear. Germline V gene sequence: CDR1 KGHSH, CDR2 LQKENI. This CDR3 contains 14 residues. V was cut by 0 bases and J by 8 bases, with 13 bases left in between. Written as DNA, the CDR3 is TGTGCCAGCTCACCACCTATCGGGGAAGGCGGCTACACCTTC. It translates to CASSPPIGEGGYTF.

The genes are TRBV7-9 and TRBJ2-1; D not resolved. Deletions cut 0 bases from V and 10 bases from J, with 4 bases between. The CDR3 is made up of 11 amino acids. Germline CDR1 reads SEHNR; CDR2 reads FQNEAQ (reference sequence). The CDR3 sequence is CASSLAEEQFF. In nucleotides, the CDR3 is TGTGCCAGCAGCTTAGCGGAAGAGCAGTTCTTC. Together with reference TRBV7-9 and TRBJ2-1, the CDR3 gives the full variable domain: DTGVSQNPRHKITKRGQNVTFRCDPISEHNRLYWYRQTLGQGPEFLTYFQNEAQLEKSRLLSDRFSAERPKGSFSTLEIQRTEQGDSAMYLCASSLAEEQFFGPGTRLTVL.

The chain uses TRBV7-6 and TRBJ1-2; weak D call: TRBD1 (6 bases). The V gene lost 5 bases and the J gene lost 1 base, with 11 bases spanning the gap. The CDR3 totals 14 residues. CDR1 is SGHVS, CDR2 FNYEAQ, per germline. The CDR3 loop reads CASSPGQINYGYTF. The DNA of the CDR3 is TGTGCCAGCAGCCCCGGACAGATTAACTATGGCTACACCTTC.

This clone occurred a few times. J is TRBJ1-2 and V is TRBV29-1; tentative D call: TRBD1 (5 bases). CDR3 length equals 12 residues. Per the germline V gene, CDR1 is SQVTM and CDR2 is ANQGSEA. V lost 5 bases and J lost 4, with 11 bases in between. CDR3 in DNA: TGCAGCGTTTTTGGGGGAAGCTATGGCTACACCTTC. It translates to CSVFGGSYGYTF.

The chain links TRBV7-2 to TRBJ2-1; 13 bases match TRBD2. Losses at the gene ends were 5 bases for V and 5 bases for J; bases not matched to a gene: 9. Germline CDR1 and CDR2: SGHTA and FQGNSA. The CDR3 is 17 residues long. The CDR3: CASSITSGGAPNNEQFF. CDR3 nucleotide sequence: TGTGCCAGCAGCATTACTAGCGGGGGGGCCCCAAACAATGAGCAGTTCTTC.

The chain uses TRBV29-1 and TRBJ1-1; 7 positions agree with TRBD1. Trimming removed 6 bases from V and 3 bases from J; junction bases left unmatched: 10. Germline lookup yields CDR1 SQVTM and CDR2 ANQGSEA. CDR3 size: 14 residues. The CDR3 DNA is TGCAGCGTGGAACTGACAGGGAAGTACACTGAAGCTTTCTTT. It is translated as CSVELTGKYTEAFF.

Worth noting for this clone: The sample contains more than one DNA sequence encoding this CDR3. This chain uses TRBV6-5 with TRBJ2-7; 7 nucleotides line up with TRBD1. CDR1 and CDR2 from the germline V gene are MNHEY and SVGAGI. The V gene end was trimmed by 6 bases and the J gene end by 3 bases; junction bases not matched to a gene: 5. This CDR3 is built from 13 residues. The CDR3 here is CASRQGSVYEQYF. DNA for the CDR3: TGTGCCAGCAGACAGGGGTCTGTCTACGAGCAGTACTTC.

This clone was recorded a few times. The chain recombines TRBV9 with TRBJ2-5, with 8 bases that match TRBD2. CDR3 length equals 15 residues. With 0 bases clipped from V and 3 bases from J, the junction kept 4 bases outside the gene matches. Germline V gene lookup returns CDR1 SGDLS and CDR2 YYNGEE. The CDR3, as DNA: TGTGCCAGCAGCGTAGCGGGGGGGATAAAAGAGACCCAGTACTTC. Translated, it gives CASSVAGGIKETQYF. Combining the CDR3 with reference TRBV9 and TRBJ2-5 gives the whole variable domain DSGVTQTPKHLITATGQRVTLRCSPRSGDLSVYWYQQSLDQGLQFLIQYYNGEERAKGNILERFSAQQFPDLHSELNLSSLELGDSALYFCASSVAGGIKETQYFGPGTRLLVL.

CDR3 sequence (DNA): TGTGCCAGCAGCTTAGCTAGCCCGGATGAGCAGTTCTTC. It translates to CASSLASPDEQFF. V is TRBV7-2 and J is TRBJ2-1; D not certain. This CDR3 spans 13 amino acids. Trimming stripped 0 bases from V and 8 bases from J, with 8 bases between. CDR1 SGHTA and CDR2 FQGNSA come from the germline V gene.

The chain carries TRBV2 and TRBJ1-2; D is ambiguous. The ends were cut back, 4 bases at V and 5 bases at J, with 14 bases in the middle. From germline, CDR1 is SNHLY and CDR2 FYNNEI. The CDR3 has 14 residues. This CDR3 reads CASSVSVTHYGYTF. The CDR3 DNA reads TGTGCCAGCAGTGTTTCGGTGACCCATTATGGCTACACCTTC. Complete variable domain (other parts from reference TRBV2 and TRBJ1-2): EPEVTQTPSHQVTQMGQEVILRCVPISNHLYFYWYRQILGQKVEFLVSFYNNEISEKSEIFDDQFSVERPDGSNFTLKIRSTKLEDSAMYFCASSVSVTHYGYTFGSGTRLTVV.

The rearrangement uses TRBV29-1 and TRBJ2-3; D ambiguous. Germline CDR1 SQVTM, CDR2 ANQGSEA. The CDR3 has 15 amino acids. Deletions cut 4 bases from V and 4 bases from J, with 18 bases between. The CDR3 DNA follows: TGCAGCGTTGTTTGGAGCTCTCCAGGAGCAGATACGCAGTATTTT. The encoded protein is CSVVWSSPGADTQYF.

This chain links TRBV4-2 with TRBJ1-5; TRBD1 is a possible D gene (6 bases). In germline, CDR1 is LGHNA, CDR2 YNFKEQ. V lost 1 base and J lost 5, with 12 bases in between. CDR3 length: 15 residues. The CDR3 sequence is CASSQARTVDQPQHF. The CDR3 bases are TGTGCCAGCAGCCAAGCGCGGACAGTCGATCAGCCCCAGCATTTT.

The J gene is TRBJ2-7, the V gene TRBV30; D is uncertain. This CDR3 spans 13 amino acids. V lost 0 bases and J lost 0, with 6 bases in between. CDR1 GTSNPN and CDR2 SVGIG come from the germline V gene (reference sequence). For the CDR3, the DNA is TGTGCCTGGAGTGTGCCGAGCTCCTACGAGCAGTACTTC. As protein: CAWSVPSSYEQYF.

The chain combines TRBV6-1 with TRBJ1-2; D call uncertain. V lost 1 base to trimming and J lost 7 bases, with 7 bases between them. The CDR3 totals 12 residues. Per the germline V gene, CDR1 is MNHNS and CDR2 is SASEGT. The CDR3 region has the DNA TGTGCCAGCAGTGAAGACAGACCTGGCTACACCTTC. It translates to CASSEDRPGYTF.

This clone appeared a few times. The rearrangement links TRBV2 to TRBJ1-4; 7 bases map to TRBD1. The CDR3 consists of 15 residues. The V segment lost 7 bases and the J segment 12 bases; nucleotides outside the gene matches: 17. Germline CDR1 SNHLY, CDR2 FYNNEI. The CDR3 nucleotides read TGTGCCAGCACCCCGGGACAGTGGGGGAGTGGGGAACTGTTTTTT. Translating gives CASTPGQWGSGELFF.

The table lists this clone with a count of one. The chain links TRBV30 to TRBJ1-1; D is unresolved. There are 12 residues in the CDR3. Trimming took off 1 base at V and 2 bases at J, with 5 bases between the two ends. The V gene's germline CDR1 is GTSNPN and CDR2 SVGIG (reference sequence). The CDR3 loop reads CAWSALNTEAFF. The CDR3, as DNA: TGTGCCTGGAGTGCCCTAAACACTGAAGCTTTCTTT. Full variable domain (rest looked up from reference TRBV30 and TRBJ1-1): SQTIHQWPATLVQPVGSPLSLECTVEGTSNPNLYWYRQAAGRGLQLLFYSVGIGQISSEVPQNLSASRPQDRQFILSSKKLLLSDSGFYLCAWSALNTEAFFGQGTRLTVV.

A single count supports this clone. The chain combines TRBV25-1 with TRBJ2-1; D perhaps matches TRBD2 (5 bases). V lost 2 bases, J lost 3 bases, and 11 bases lay in between. The germline V gene encodes CDR1 MGHDK and CDR2 SYGVNS. The CDR3 is 15 amino acids. CDR3 amino acids: CASSELTGDYNEQFF. CDR3 sequence (DNA): TGTGCCAGCAGTGAACTCACCGGGGACTACAATGAGCAGTTCTTC.

The rearrangement links TRBV14 to TRBJ2-1; 11 bases agree with TRBD2. With V trimmed by 4 bases and J by 6 bases, 2 bases remained unmatched. CDR1 is SGHDN, CDR2 FVKESK, per germline. This CDR3 region has 14 residues. CDR3 coding DNA: TGTGCCAGCAGCCCCACTAGCGGGGGCAATGAGCAGTTCTTC. Its protein is CASSPTSGGNEQFF. The full variable domain, completed using reference TRBV14 and TRBJ2-1, is EAGVTQFPSHSVIEKGQTVTLRCDPISGHDNLYWYRRVMGKEIKFLLHFVKESKQDESGMPNNRFLAERTGGTYSTLKVQPAELEDSGVYFCASSPTSGGNEQFFGPGTRLTVL.